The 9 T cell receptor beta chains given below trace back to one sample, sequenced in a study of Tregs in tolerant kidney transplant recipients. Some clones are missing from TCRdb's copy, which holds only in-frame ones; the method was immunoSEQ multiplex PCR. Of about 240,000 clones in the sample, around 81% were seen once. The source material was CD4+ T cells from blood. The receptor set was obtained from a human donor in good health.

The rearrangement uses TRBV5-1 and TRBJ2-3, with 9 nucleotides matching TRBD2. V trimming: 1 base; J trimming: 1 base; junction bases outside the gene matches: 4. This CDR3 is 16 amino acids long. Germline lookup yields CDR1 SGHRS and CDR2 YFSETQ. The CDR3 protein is CASSLTPSGGTDTQYF. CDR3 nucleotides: TGCGCCAGCAGCTTGACACCTAGCGGGGGCACAGATACGCAGTATTTT.

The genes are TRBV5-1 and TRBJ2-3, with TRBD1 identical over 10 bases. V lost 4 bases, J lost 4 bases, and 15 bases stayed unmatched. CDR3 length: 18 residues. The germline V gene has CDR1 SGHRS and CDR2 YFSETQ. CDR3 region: CASSPRRRDRGGPDTQYF. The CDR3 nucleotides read TGCGCCAGCAGCCCAAGACGCCGGGACAGGGGAGGCCCAGATACGCAGTATTTT.

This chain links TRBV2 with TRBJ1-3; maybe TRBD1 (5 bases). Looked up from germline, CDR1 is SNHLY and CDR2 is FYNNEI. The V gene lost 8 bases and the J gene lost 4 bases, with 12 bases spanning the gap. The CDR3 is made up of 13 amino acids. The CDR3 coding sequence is TGTGCCAGCGGGGGAGGGAACGGAAACACCATATATTTT. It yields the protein CASGGGNGNTIYF. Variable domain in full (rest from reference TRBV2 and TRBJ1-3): EPEVTQTPSHQVTQMGQEVILRCVPISNHLYFYWYRQILGQKVEFLVSFYNNEISEKSEIFDDQFSVERPDGSNFTLKIRSTKLEDSAMYFCASGGGNGNTIYFGEGSWLTVV.

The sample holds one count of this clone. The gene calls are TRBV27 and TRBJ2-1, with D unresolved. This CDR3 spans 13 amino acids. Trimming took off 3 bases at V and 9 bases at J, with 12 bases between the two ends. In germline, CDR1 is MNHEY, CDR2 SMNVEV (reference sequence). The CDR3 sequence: CASSFNPSPEQFF. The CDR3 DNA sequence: TGTGCCAGCAGTTTTAACCCCTCTCCTGAGCAGTTCTTC.

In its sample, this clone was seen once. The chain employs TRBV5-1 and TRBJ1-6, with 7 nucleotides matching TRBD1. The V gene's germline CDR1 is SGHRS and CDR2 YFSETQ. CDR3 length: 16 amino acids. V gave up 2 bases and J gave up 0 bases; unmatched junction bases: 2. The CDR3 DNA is TGCGCCAGCAGCTTACAGGGGAGCTCCTATAATTCACCCCTCCACTTT. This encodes CASSLQGSSYNSPLHF. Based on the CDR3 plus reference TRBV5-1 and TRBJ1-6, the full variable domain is KAGVTQTPRYLIKTRGQQVTLSCSPISGHRSVSWYQQTPGQGLQFLFEYFSETQRNKGNFPGRFSGRQFSNSRSEMNVSTLELGDSALYLCASSLQGSSYNSPLHFGNGTRLTVT.

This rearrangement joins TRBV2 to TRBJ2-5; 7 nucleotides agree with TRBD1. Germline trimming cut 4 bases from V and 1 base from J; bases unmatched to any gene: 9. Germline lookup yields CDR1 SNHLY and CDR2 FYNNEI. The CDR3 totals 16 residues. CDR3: CASSGWATGVQETQYF. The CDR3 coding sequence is TGTGCCAGCAGTGGGTGGGCTACAGGGGTCCAAGAGACCCAGTACTTC.

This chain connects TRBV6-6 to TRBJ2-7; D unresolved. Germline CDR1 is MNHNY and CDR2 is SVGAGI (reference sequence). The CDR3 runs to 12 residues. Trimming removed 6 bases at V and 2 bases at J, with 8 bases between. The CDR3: CASSPLTYEQYF. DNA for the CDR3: TGTGCCAGCAGCCCGCTAACCTACGAGCAGTACTTC.

In nucleotides, the CDR3 is TGTGCCATCAGTGAGGCTGCTAACAGGTTATCCGGAGATGGCTACACCTTC. Translation gives CAISEAANRLSGDGYTF. The chain links TRBV10-3 to TRBJ1-2; the D gene is possibly TRBD1 (5 bases). V was trimmed by 2 bases and J by 6 bases, leaving 22 bases between them. The CDR3 runs 17 residues. Per the germline V gene, CDR1 is ENHRY and CDR2 is SYGVKD.

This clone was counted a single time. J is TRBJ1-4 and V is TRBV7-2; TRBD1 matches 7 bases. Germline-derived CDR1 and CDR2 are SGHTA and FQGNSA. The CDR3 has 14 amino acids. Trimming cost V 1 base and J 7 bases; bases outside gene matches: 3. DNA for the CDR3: TGTGCCAGCAGCTTAGAGACAGGGTCTGAAAAACTGTTTTTT. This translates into CASSLETGSEKLFF.